Listed below are T cell receptor beta chains from one sample, sequenced in a study of T-cell memory formation after mild COVID-19. MiXCR, run by TCRdb on the 5' RACE reads, gives a single entry per CDR3 protein. This sample has 430,000 or so distinct CDR3 sequences; around 25% occur once, and the top ten carry around an eighth. The sequenced sample was PBMCs or a T cell subset sorted from them (not recorded which). The source is an adult woman who had mild COVID-19 (a few samples of this study predate the infection). Cell type and time point are not known. Each CDR3 is given with its conserved first and last residue. Fields, in order: clone size, D gene, V gene, J gene, CDR3 protein, CDR3 DNA. D genes are given only for firm matches. Size is stated for part of the rows, as once, few or many counts, or as a class when the clone is expanded.

abundance: many
d_gene: TRBD2
v_gene: TRBV20-1
j_gene: TRBJ2-7
CDR3aa: CSARLRGSYEQYF
CDR3nt: TGCAGTGCTAGGTTGCGGGGGTCCTACGAGCAGTACTTC

abundance: -
d_gene: -
v_gene: TRBV2
j_gene: TRBJ2-2
CDR3aa: CASSARYGELFF
CDR3nt: TGTGCCAGCAGCGCGAGGTACGGGGAGCTGTTTTTT

abundance: few
d_gene: -
v_gene: TRBV5-1
j_gene: TRBJ2-1
CDR3aa: CASSFRPGTYNEQFF
CDR3nt: TGCGCCAGCAGCTTCAGACCCGGAACCTACAATGAGCAGTTCTTC

abundance: -
d_gene: TRBD2
v_gene: TRBV20-1
j_gene: TRBJ2-7
CDR3aa: CSASGTSGSTSVF
CDR3nt: TGCAGTGCTTCCGGGACTAGCGGGAGTACTTCCGTCTTC

abundance: -
d_gene: TRBD2
v_gene: TRBV4-3
j_gene: TRBJ2-1
CDR3aa: CASSQEYSGRAYNEQFF
CDR3nt: TGCGCCAGCAGCCAAGAATATAGCGGGAGAGCCTACAATGAGCAGTTCTTC

abundance: few
d_gene: TRBD1
v_gene: TRBV5-1
j_gene: TRBJ2-3
CDR3aa: CASSVGQGLDTQYF
CDR3nt: TGCGCCAGCAGCGTTGGACAGGGTCTGGATACGCAGTATTTT

abundance: few
d_gene: -
v_gene: TRBV6-5
j_gene: TRBJ1-1
CDR3aa: CASSSTTEAFF
CDR3nt: TGTGCCAGCAGTTCCACCACTGAAGCTTTCTTT

abundance: few
d_gene: -
v_gene: TRBV12-3/TRBV12-4
j_gene: TRBJ2-1
CDR3aa: CASSLDWSDEQFF
CDR3nt: TGTGCCAGCAGTTTAGACTGGTCGGATGAGCAGTTCTTC

abundance: few
d_gene: TRBD1
v_gene: TRBV30
j_gene: TRBJ2-2
CDR3aa: CACKTGTGITGELFF
CDR3nt: TGTGCCTGTAAAACCGGGACAGGGATCACCGGGGAGCTGTTTTTT

abundance: few
d_gene: -
v_gene: TRBV6-5
j_gene: TRBJ2-4
CDR3aa: CASSMEEGDENIQYF
CDR3nt: TGTGCCAGCAGTATGGAGGAGGGGGATGAAAACATTCAGTACTTC

abundance: few
d_gene: -
v_gene: TRBV10-2
j_gene: TRBJ2-5
CDR3aa: CASSESGVGETQYF
CDR3nt: TGCGCCAGCAGTGAATCGGGGGTCGGGGAGACCCAGTACTTC

abundance: -
d_gene: TRBD2
v_gene: TRBV6-1
j_gene: TRBJ2-1
CDR3aa: CASRETGGHNEQFF
CDR3nt: TGTGCCAGCAGGGAAACGGGGGGTCACAATGAGCAGTTCTTC

abundance: -
d_gene: -
v_gene: TRBV20-1
j_gene: TRBJ2-1
CDR3aa: CSAWDSPFGQFF
CDR3nt: TGCAGTGCCTGGGACTCCCCCTTTGGGCAGTTCTTC

abundance: -
d_gene: -
v_gene: TRBV7-9
j_gene: TRBJ1-5
CDR3aa: CASTNGGVNQPQHF
CDR3nt: TGTGCCAGCACCAATGGGGGGGTAAATCAGCCCCAGCATTTT

abundance: -
d_gene: -
v_gene: TRBV29-1
j_gene: TRBJ2-3
CDR3aa: CSVEVGGPTDTQYF
CDR3nt: TGCAGCGTTGAGGTGGGGGGGCCCACAGATACGCAGTATTTT

abundance: -
d_gene: -
v_gene: TRBV5-6
j_gene: TRBJ2-1
CDR3aa: CASSYPSGQYNEQFF
CDR3nt: TGTGCCAGCAGCTATCCTAGCGGACAGTACAATGAGCAGTTCTTC

abundance: -
d_gene: -
v_gene: TRBV11-3
j_gene: TRBJ2-1
CDR3aa: CASRLGGPGNEQFF
CDR3nt: TGTGCCAGCAGATTAGGAGGGCCGGGGAATGAGCAGTTCTTC

abundance: few
d_gene: -
v_gene: TRBV20-1
j_gene: TRBJ2-4
CDR3aa: CSAREQGGFKNIQYF
CDR3nt: TGCAGTGCTAGAGAACAGGGAGGGTTTAAAAACATTCAGTACTTC

abundance: -
d_gene: -
v_gene: TRBV29-1
j_gene: TRBJ2-6
CDR3aa: CSVEEPGAGANVLTF
CDR3nt: TGCAGCGTTGAAGAGCCAGGGGCTGGGGCCAACGTCCTGACTTTC

abundance: -
d_gene: -
v_gene: TRBV11-2
j_gene: TRBJ1-1
CDR3aa: CAIGVRGTEAFF
CDR3nt: TGTGCCATCGGGGTAAGGGGCACTGAAGCTTTCTTT

abundance: -
d_gene: -
v_gene: TRBV29-1
j_gene: TRBJ2-3
CDR3aa: CSVGTERADTQYF
CDR3nt: TGCAGCGTTGGGACTGAGAGGGCAGATACGCAGTATTTT

abundance: few
d_gene: -
v_gene: TRBV7-3
j_gene: TRBJ2-3
CDR3aa: CASSGSGLRGDTQYF
CDR3nt: TGTGCCAGCTCCGGTTCGGGCCTCCGGGGGGATACGCAGTATTTT

abundance: -
d_gene: -
v_gene: TRBV9
j_gene: TRBJ1-6
CDR3aa: CASTPDAGPSSYNSPLHF
CDR3nt: TGTGCCAGCACCCCAGACGCGGGGCCGAGCTCCTATAATTCACCCCTCCACTTT

abundance: few
d_gene: -
v_gene: TRBV3-1
j_gene: TRBJ2-7
CDR3aa: CASSQSLTYEQYF
CDR3nt: TGTGCCAGCAGCCAAAGCCTCACCTACGAGCAGTACTTC

abundance: few
d_gene: TRBD1
v_gene: TRBV5-1
j_gene: TRBJ1-5
CDR3aa: CASSHGTASNQPQHF
CDR3nt: TGCGCCAGCAGCCACGGGACAGCTAGCAATCAGCCCCAGCATTTT

abundance: -
d_gene: -
v_gene: TRBV2
j_gene: TRBJ2-7
CDR3aa: CASRPPGLQIYEQYF
CDR3nt: TGTGCCAGCAGACCTCCGGGACTCCAGATCTACGAGCAGTACTTC

abundance: -
d_gene: -
v_gene: TRBV5-5
j_gene: TRBJ1-5
CDR3aa: CASSLGGAGGNQPQHF
CDR3nt: TGTGCCAGCAGCTTGGGTGGGGCCGGGGGCAATCAGCCCCAGCATTTT

abundance: few
d_gene: -
v_gene: TRBV18
j_gene: TRBJ1-5
CDR3aa: CASQGPNQPQHF
CDR3nt: TGTGCCAGCCAGGGACCTAATCAGCCCCAGCATTTT